Listed here is a single TCR beta chain. Its target is not known. Stem cell-like memory, regulatory, central memory and naive CD4+ cells were sorted via CD45RO/CCR7/CD25/CD127/CD95/CD27. This sample stems from a study of beta chain features in type 1 diabetes. Sequenced material consisted of expressed TCRB transcripts (all of the isolated RNA was reverse transcribed). Sequencing was performed with immunoSEQ multiplex PCR; in TCRdb, only in-frame clones are kept and a portion is missing. This table has fewer than 550,000 clones, more than 9.5% appearing once. Study conclusions and caveats: People with Type 1 diabetes carried modestly yet significantly shorter TCRB CDR3s in all four CD4+ subsets.

The source material was naive CD4+ T cells from blood. The clonotype was recovered from a woman between 18 and 30 years old in good health.

The CDR3 DNA sequence: TGTGCCAGCTCACCCGGGACGCCTCAAGAGACCCAGTACTTC. This translates into CASSPGTPQETQYF. This chain joins TRBV18 and TRBJ2-5; the D gene could be TRBD1 or TRBD2 (5 bases each). V was pared by 3 bases and J by 2 bases, with 10 bases between. The germline V gene encodes CDR1 KGHSH and CDR2 LQKENI. The CDR3 extends over 14 amino acids. Drawing the rest from reference TRBV18 and TRBJ2-5, the complete variable domain is NAGVMQNPRHLVRRRGQEARLRCSPMKGHSHVYWYRQLPEEGLKFMVYLQKENIIDESGMPKERFSAEFPKEGPSILRIQQVVRGDSAAYFCASSPGTPQETQYFGPGTRLLVL.